These T cell receptor beta chains were read from a single sample in a study of technical replicates of blood from a handful of donors. This table comes from immunoSEQ multiplex PCR, and its TCRdb copy is limited to in-frame clones, with some not included. Of fewer than 100,000 clones in the sample, over 80% are singletons; the top ten hold roughly 0.27%. Material: T cells isolated from PBMCs. These receptor sequences come from a human donor in good health. Each CDR3 is given with its conserved first and last residue. A D gene is named only where the DNA matches it firmly. Size tells how often a clone was seen (once, few, many) or the class of an expanded clone, and some rows leave it out.

clone_size | j_call | d_call | v_call | cdr3_nt | cdr3_aa
. | TRBJ2-3 | TRBD1 | TRBV7-3 | TGTGCCAGCAGCCAGGACAGGACAGATACGCAGTATTTT | CASSQDRTDTQYF
. | TRBJ2-5 | . | TRBV18 | TGTGCCAGCTCACCGGGCGAGACCCAGTACTTC | CASSPGETQYF
. | TRBJ2-7 | TRBD1 | TRBV28 | TGTGCCAGCAGCCCTTGGACAGGGGGCATTTACGAGCAGTACTTC | CASSPWTGGIYEQYF
. | TRBJ2-7 | TRBD1 | TRBV5-1 | TGCGCCAGCAGCAACAGAGGGGGCGCAGGTTACGAGCAGTACTTC | CASSNRGGAGYEQYF
. | TRBJ2-7 | TRBD1 | TRBV10-1 | TGCGCCAAGAAGCGAGACAGGGGCCACGAGCAGTACTTC | CAKKRDRGHEQYF
. | TRBJ2-1 | . | TRBV19 | TGTGCCACCCGCATTTGGTCGCGGGGATCCTACAATGAGCAGTTCTTC | CATRIWSRGSYNEQFF
. | TRBJ1-5 | . | TRBV7-3 | TGTGCCAGCAGCCGGGATGTGGGTCAGCCCCAGCATTTT | CASSRDVGQPQHF
. | TRBJ2-7 | TRBD2 | TRBV27 | TGTGCCAGCAGTTTATCTCAGCGGGGATATTACGAGCAGTACTTC | CASSLSQRGYYEQYF
. | TRBJ2-1 | . | TRBV6-5 | TGTGCCAGCAGTTACGGGGACACTCGTAACCACAATGAGCAGTTCTTC | CASSYGDTRNHNEQFF
. | TRBJ1-1 | . | TRBV19 | TGTGCCAGTAGTATGACGGGATACACTGAAGCTTTCTTT | CASSMTGYTEAFF
. | TRBJ2-7 | TRBD1 | TRBV10-1 | TGCGCCAGCAGTTCGGGACAGTTCTACGAGCAGTACTTC | CASSSGQFYEQYF
. | TRBJ2-1 | . | TRBV2 | TGTGCCAGCAGGACAGTGGGGGGTCAATACAATGAGCAGTTCTTC | CASRTVGGQYNEQFF
. | TRBJ1-2 | TRBD1 | TRBV11-2 | TGTGCCAGCAGCCAGGGGGAAGGACAGCTCTATGGCTACACCTTC | CASSQGEGQLYGYTF
. | TRBJ1-3 | . | TRBV6-1 | TGTGCCACCTCCCAGACAGTCAGCTCTGGAAACACCATATATTTT | CATSQTVSSGNTIYF
. | TRBJ2-1 | TRBD2 | TRBV7-9 | TGTGCCAGCAGCCCGGGACTAGCCGCAATAATTAGCTCCTACAATGAGCAGTTCTTC | CASSPGLAAIISSYNEQFF
. | TRBJ1-1 | . | TRBV11-3 | TGTGCCAGCAGCTCGGGCAGGGGAGGGACTGAAGCTTTCTTT | CASSSGRGGTEAFF
once | TRBJ1-2 | TRBD1 | TRBV7-9 | TGTGCCAGCAGCTCGACAGGGAACTATGGCTACACCTTC | CASSSTGNYGYTF
. | TRBJ2-1 | TRBD2 | TRBV7-9 | TGTGCCAGCAGCCCTCCGGGTGGTAGCGGGGAGACCTACAATGAGCAGTTCTTC | CASSPPGGSGETYNEQFF
. | TRBJ2-1 | . | TRBV7-9 | TGTGCCAGCAGCCCCCCGGCACAGTACAATGAGCAGTTCTTC | CASSPPAQYNEQFF
. | TRBJ2-7 | . | TRBV7-9 | TGTGCCAGCAGCTTATTGGACAGTAAGGCTGCCGAGCAGTACTTC | CASSLLDSKAAEQYF
. | TRBJ1-2 | . | TRBV19 | TGTGCCAGTAGTCCAATTCTGCGGAACTATGGCTACACCTTC | CASSPILRNYGYTF
. | TRBJ2-7 | . | TRBV14 | TGTGCCAGCAGCCTCGGGGAGGAGCAGTACTTC | CASSLGEEQYF
. | TRBJ2-3 | . | TRBV6-1 | TGTGCCAGCAGTGAAGGTGGCCCCTCTTTCACAGATACGCAGTATTTT | CASSEGGPSFTDTQYF
. | TRBJ2-3 | TRBD2 | TRBV10-3 | TGTGCCATCAGGAACCCCTTTAGCGGGAGGGGCACAGATACGCAGTATTTT | CAIRNPFSGRGTDTQYF
. | TRBJ2-7 | . | TRBV20-1 | TGCAGTGCTAGGAGGGCGGGGGAGCAGTACTTC | CSARRAGEQYF
. | TRBJ1-5 | TRBD1 | TRBV27 | TGTGCCAGCAGCCCACGACAGGGGGTCTATCAGCCCCAGCATTTT | CASSPRQGVYQPQHF
. | TRBJ2-6 | . | TRBV2 | TGTGCCAGCAGTGGACAGGGACTTCCCTCTGGGGCCAACGTCCTGACTTTC | CASSGQGLPSGANVLTF
. | TRBJ1-6 | TRBD1 | TRBV7-8 | TGTGCCAGCAGCTCGACAGGGTTCATGTCCAATTCACCCCTCCACTTT | CASSSTGFMSNSPLHF
. | TRBJ1-1 | . | TRBV6-5 | TGTGCCAGCAGACCGGGAGGGGCCACTGAAGCTTTCTTT | CASRPGGATEAFF
. | TRBJ2-3 | TRBD2 | TRBV5-1 | TGCGCCAGCAGCTTACTCCCCGAAGGGACTAGCGGGAGGTCCCAGGAGATGGATACGCAGTATTTT | CASSLLPEGTSGRSQEMDTQYF
. | TRBJ2-7 | TRBD1 | TRBV11-2 | TGTGCCAGCAGCTTAGCGCGACAGGGGTCCTACGAGCAGTACTTC | CASSLARQGSYEQYF
. | TRBJ2-1 | . | TRBV6-1 | TGTGCCAGCATTGGATATAGCGGTTCTTACAATGAGCAGTTCTTC | CASIGYSGSYNEQFF
. | TRBJ2-2 | TRBD1 | TRBV5-1 | TGCGCCAGCAGCCCCGGGGACAGATCCACCGGGGAGCTGTTTTTT | CASSPGDRSTGELFF
. | TRBJ1-1 | . | TRBV14 | TGTGCCAGCAGCCAAGCGTGGGGGAGGGGGACTGAAGCTTTCTTT | CASSQAWGRGTEAFF
. | TRBJ1-1 | . | TRBV6-5 | TGTGCCAGCAGTTATCGGACGGGAAACACTGAAGCTTTCTTT | CASSYRTGNTEAFF
. | TRBJ2-1 | . | TRBV28 | TGTGCCAGCAGGACAGAGGGGCTAGCGATAGACAATGAGCAGTTCTTC | CASRTEGLAIDNEQFF
. | TRBJ2-2 | . | TRBV6-6 | TGTGCCAGCAGGCGGGGGCACGGGGAGCTGTTTTTT | CASRRGHGELFF
. | TRBJ2-5 | . | TRBV5-5 | TGTGCCAGCAATCCTCTGAAAACAGGGATGGAGACCCAGTACTTC | CASNPLKTGMETQYF
. | TRBJ2-5 | . | TRBV2 | TGTGCCAGCAGTGATGTACAACAAGAGACCCAGTACTTC | CASSDVQQETQYF
. | TRBJ1-1 | . | TRBV18 | TGTGCCAGCTCACGGACAGAGAACACTGAAGCTTTCTTT | CASSRTENTEAFF
. | TRBJ2-1 | . | TRBV5-1 | TGCGCCAGCAGCACGGACAGAAGCTCCTACAATGAGCAGTTCTTC | CASSTDRSSYNEQFF
. | TRBJ2-7 | . | TRBV7-9 | TGTGCCACCGCAGTGGGAGCGGGTGACGAGCAGTACTTC | CATAVGAGDEQYF
. | TRBJ2-7 | TRBD1 | TRBV7-2 | TGTGCCAGCAGTTGGACAGGGTCGCGGGGCTACGAGCAGTACTTC | CASSWTGSRGYEQYF
. | TRBJ1-1 | . | TRBV6-5 | TGTGCCAGCAGCATCGGGGGAACTGAAGCTTTCTTT | CASSIGGTEAFF
. | TRBJ2-3 | TRBD2 | TRBV30 | TGTGCCTGTTCGGTAGCGGGGGTCACAGATACGCAGTATTTT | CACSVAGVTDTQYF
. | TRBJ1-4 | TRBD1 | TRBV5-6 | TGTGCCAGCAGCTTTAAAATTCCGGGACAGGGTTTCGATGAAAAACTGTTTTTT | CASSFKIPGQGFDEKLFF
. | TRBJ2-5 | TRBD1 | TRBV2 | TGTGCCAGCAGTGAAGTGTTCCAGGGGGCTGAGGAGACCCAGTACTTC | CASSEVFQGAEETQYF
. | TRBJ2-1 | TRBD2 | TRBV7-9 | TGTGCCAGCAGCTTACTAGCGGGAGCGTTTCGGAATTTCTTC | CASSLLAGAFRNFF
. | TRBJ1-6 | TRBD1 | TRBV10-1 | TGCGCCAGCAGTGGACAGGGGACGGATCCCCTCCACTTT | CASSGQGTDPLHF
. | TRBJ1-5 | TRBD1 | TRBV18 | TGTGCCAGCTCGCTGGACAGGGGGATTCAGCCCCAGCATTTT | CASSLDRGIQPQHF
. | TRBJ2-1 | TRBD2 | TRBV28 | TGTGCCAGCAGTTCACCCCGTTTGGGGGAGCGGGAGTTCAATGAGCAGTTCTTC | CASSSPRLGEREFNEQFF
once | TRBJ2-6 | . | TRBV28 | TGTGCCAGCAGTTTCAGGGGGGCTGGGGCCAACGTCCTGACTTTC | CASSFRGAGANVLTF
. | TRBJ2-7 | TRBD1 | TRBV7-9 | TGTGCCAGCAGCCAGACCCGGGACAGGGGCCTTAGCTCCTACGAGCAGTACTTC | CASSQTRDRGLSSYEQYF
. | TRBJ1-3 | TRBD1 | TRBV6-5 | TGTGCCAGCAGTTACGTCGCCAGGGGGGCTGGAAACACCATATATTTT | CASSYVARGAGNTIYF
. | TRBJ2-5 | TRBD1 | TRBV27 | TGTGCCAGCAGTCCGAAAGGACAGGTCCAAGAGACCCAGTACTTC | CASSPKGQVQETQYF